The sequence of this TCR beta chain was determined in a study of HIV-infected patients and healthy controls. TCRdb re-analysed the 5' RACE reads in MiXCR, keeping a single row per CDR3 protein. Among 70,000 or so distinct CDR3 sequences listed, about 16% were seen once. CDR3 length equals 11 residues. Germline V gene sequence: CDR1 DFQATT, CDR2 SNEGSKA (reference sequence). What was sequenced was CD4+ T cells from blood. The V gene is TRBV20-1, the J gene TRBJ1-2; D might be TRBD1 (5 bases). The sequence was obtained from a human donor in good health. The CDR3 reads CRGLQDYGYTF. The CDR3 DNA sequence: TGCAGGGGACTTCAGGACTATGGCTACACCTTC.